The rows below give T cell receptor beta chains drawn from one sample of a study of blood T cells in healthy people across ages. TCRdb reanalysed the 5' RACE reads using MiXCR and keeps one entry per CDR3 protein. The sample has 600,000 to 1,000,000 distinct CDR3 sequences; 58% are singletons. Sequencing used blood. These receptors were collected from a man aged 30-40 years in good health. CDR3s include the opening cysteine and the closing phenylalanine or tryptophan. A D gene is named only where the DNA matches it firmly. Only some rows state a clone size, as once, few, many or a class for expanded clones.

clone_size | j_call | d_call | v_call | cdr3_nt | cdr3_aa
NA | TRBJ2-3 | TRBD1 | TRBV24-1 | TGTGCCACCAGGCACCGTCAGACAGGGGGTCGGACAGATACGCAGTATTTT | CATRHRQTGGRTDTQYF
NA | TRBJ2-5 | TRBD2 | TRBV5-1 | TGCGCCAGCAGCTTTTCCCTAGCGGAAGAGACCCAGTACTTC | CASSFSLAEETQYF
few | TRBJ2-3 | NA | TRBV4-3 | TGCGCCAGCAGCCAAAATCTCGCAGATACGCAGTATTTT | CASSQNLADTQYF
NA | TRBJ2-5 | TRBD2 | TRBV24-1 | TGTGCCACCGCGGGGGAAGAAGAGACCCAGTACTTC | CATAGEEETQYF
few | TRBJ2-7 | TRBD2 | TRBV20-1 | TGCAGTGCAGCTAGCGGGGGCCCTTTCGAGGAAAGCGAGCAGTACTTC | CSAASGGPFEESEQYF
few | TRBJ1-4 | NA | TRBV28 | TGTAGGTTCTGTCGGGAAAAACTGTTTTTT | CRFCREKLFF
few | TRBJ2-3 | NA | TRBV7-2 | TGTGCCAGCAGCCTCCCGGGACCCTTCAAAACAGATACGCAGTATTTT | CASSLPGPFKTDTQYF
NA | TRBJ2-1 | NA | TRBV20-1 | TGCAGTGCTAGGCTTCGCGGGGTTTACAATGAGCAGTTCTTC | CSARLRGVYNEQFF
few | TRBJ1-2 | NA | TRBV20-1 | TGCAGTGCCCCTTTTGTTCGGTCCCTCCGGGGCTATGGCTACACCTTC | CSAPFVRSLRGYGYTF
NA | TRBJ2-3 | TRBD2 | TRBV20-1 | TGCAGTGCTGGGAGCGGGGGGGGCGCTCCGCAGTATTTT | CSAGSGGGAPQYF
NA | TRBJ2-3 | NA | TRBV7-2 | TGTGCCAGCAGCTTAACTGGGGGGTACACAGATACGCAGTATTTT | CASSLTGGYTDTQYF
NA | TRBJ1-2 | TRBD1 | TRBV4-2 | TGTGCCAGCAGCCAACCGGGACAGGAAGATGGCTACACCTTC | CASSQPGQEDGYTF
NA | TRBJ2-5 | NA | TRBV7-2 | TGTGCCAGCAGCCCACCGGGGTACCAAGAGGCCCAGTACTTC | CASSPPGYQEAQYF
NA | TRBJ2-7 | TRBD1 | TRBV28 | TGTGCCACCCGGGGCGGGACAGGGACCTACGAGCAGTACTTC | CATRGGTGTYEQYF
NA | TRBJ1-1 | NA | TRBV20-1 | TGCAGTGCTAGAGTCGGCCGCTTTTCTGAAGCTTTCTTT | CSARVGRFSEAFF
few | TRBJ2-3 | TRBD2 | TRBV6-2/TRBV6-3 | TGTGCCAGCAGTCCCGTTGTCCAGCGGGGGAACACAGATACGCAGTATTTT | CASSPVVQRGNTDTQYF
NA | TRBJ2-7 | NA | TRBV6-2/TRBV6-3 | TGTGCCAGCAGCCCAGCCGGAATCGGGTCGGGGTCCCAGTACTTC | CASSPAGIGSGSQYF
NA | TRBJ2-1 | NA | TRBV6-5 | TGTGCCAGCAGTTACTTTGCAGCTTACAATGAGCAGTTCTTC | CASSYFAAYNEQFF
NA | TRBJ2-1 | TRBD2 | TRBV4-1 | TGCGCCAGCAGCCAAGATCCAGTGGCTAGCGGGAGGATAGATTACAATGAGCAGTTCTTC | CASSQDPVASGRIDYNEQFF
many | TRBJ2-1 | TRBD1 | TRBV29-1 | TGCAGCATTCGGACAGGGCGGAATGAGCAGTTCTTC | CSIRTGRNEQFF
NA | TRBJ1-2 | NA | TRBV11-1 | TGTGCCAGCAGCTTAACCCCAGGGACTCACTATGGCTACACCTTC | CASSLTPGTHYGYTF
NA | TRBJ2-1 | NA | TRBV25-1 | TGTGCCAGCAGTTCAGGGCGGGGAGAGACAGGGGAAGCGGGACCCTACAATGAGCAGTTCTTC | CASSSGRGETGEAGPYNEQFF
NA | TRBJ2-7 | NA | TRBV4-1 | TGCGCCAGCAGCCAAGGAACGGGAGTGGGCGGGTACGAGCAGTACTTC | CASSQGTGVGGYEQYF
few | TRBJ1-4 | TRBD1 | TRBV10-3 | TGTGCCATCAGTGAGAGGACAGGGGGCGGTGAAAAACTGTTTTTT | CAISERTGGGEKLFF
NA | TRBJ2-1 | TRBD2 | TRBV4-1 | TGCGCCAGCAGCCAAGAGGTTCAGGGGACTAGCGGGAGCGATGAGCAGTTCTTC | CASSQEVQGTSGSDEQFF
NA | TRBJ1-4 | NA | TRBV29-1 | TGCAGCGTGCAGGGTTCAACTAATGAAAAACTGTTTTTT | CSVQGSTNEKLFF
NA | TRBJ1-6 | TRBD1 | TRBV12-3/TRBV12-4 | TGTGCCAGCAGCCAAAGGGGGCGAGGTTCACCCCTCCACTTT | CASSQRGRGSPLHF
once | TRBJ2-5 | NA | TRBV7-2 | TGTGCCAGCAGCTTACGGGAAGTTTCGACCCAGTACTTC | CASSLREVSTQYF
NA | TRBJ1-2 | NA | TRBV4-2 | TGTGCCAGCAGCCACGACTACAGGGTGGCCTATGGCTACACCTTC | CASSHDYRVAYGYTF
NA | TRBJ1-3 | NA | TRBV11-2 | TGTGCCAGCAGACTCGACCTGGGAAACACCATATATTTT | CASRLDLGNTIYF
few | TRBJ1-1 | NA | TRBV29-1 | TGCAGCGTTGCCGAGAGCACTGAAGCTTTCTTT | CSVAESTEAFF
few | TRBJ2-4 | TRBD1 | TRBV5-1 | TGCGCCAGCATGGCACAGACAGGGCGTTGGGAGCAGTACTTC | CASMAQTGRWEQYF
NA | TRBJ2-7 | NA | TRBV4-3 | TGCGCCAGCAGCGCCGACCTCCCCGCAAGGTACGAGCAGTACTTC | CASSADLPARYEQYF
NA | TRBJ1-1 | NA | TRBV25-1 | TGTGCCAGCAGAGAAGGGGGATCCGAAGCTTTCTTT | CASREGGSEAFF
NA | TRBJ2-1 | TRBD1 | TRBV20-1 | TGCAGTGCTGATACCGGGACAGTCTCCTACAATGAGCAGTTCTTC | CSADTGTVSYNEQFF
NA | TRBJ2-3 | TRBD1 | TRBV7-9 | TGTGCCAGCAGCTTCAGGGACAGCCCTAGCACAGATACGCAGTATTTT | CASSFRDSPSTDTQYF
NA | TRBJ2-7 | TRBD2 | TRBV10-3 | TGTGCCATCAGTGAAAGGGGGACTAGCGGCCCAGAGGGGGGAGACGAGCAGTACTTC | CAISERGTSGPEGGDEQYF
NA | TRBJ2-2 | TRBD1 | TRBV3-1 | TGTGCCAGCAACCACAGGGGGCGCTTGGCGGCCGGGGAGCTGTTTTTT | CASNHRGRLAAGELFF
few | TRBJ2-1 | TRBD2 | TRBV3-1 | TGTGCCAGCAGCCAGACTAGCGGCTTGGGTGATGAGCAGTTCTTC | CASSQTSGLGDEQFF
few | TRBJ2-1 | NA | TRBV7-9 | TGTGCCATCATAGAAGGGGACTCTTTTGAGTTCTTC | CAIIEGDSFEFF
NA | TRBJ2-5 | NA | TRBV10-2 | TGCGCCAGCAGTGAGTACCGAGCGTCTGAGCAGTACTTC | CASSEYRASEQYF
NA | TRBJ2-3 | NA | TRBV5-1 | TGCGCCAGCAGGACTGATACAGCCACAGATACGCAGTATTTT | CASRTDTATDTQYF
NA | TRBJ2-7 | NA | TRBV6-2/TRBV6-3 | TGTGCCAGCAGAAAATCAGCAAGCTCCTACGAGCAGTACTTC | CASRKSASSYEQYF
NA | TRBJ2-1 | NA | TRBV12-3/TRBV12-4 | TGTGCCAGCAGTTTTAGCGATATTTACAATGAGCAGTTCTTC | CASSFSDIYNEQFF
NA | TRBJ2-7 | NA | TRBV27 | TGTGCCAGCAGTACAAATGGGGCCGACTACGAGCAGTACTTC | CASSTNGADYEQYF